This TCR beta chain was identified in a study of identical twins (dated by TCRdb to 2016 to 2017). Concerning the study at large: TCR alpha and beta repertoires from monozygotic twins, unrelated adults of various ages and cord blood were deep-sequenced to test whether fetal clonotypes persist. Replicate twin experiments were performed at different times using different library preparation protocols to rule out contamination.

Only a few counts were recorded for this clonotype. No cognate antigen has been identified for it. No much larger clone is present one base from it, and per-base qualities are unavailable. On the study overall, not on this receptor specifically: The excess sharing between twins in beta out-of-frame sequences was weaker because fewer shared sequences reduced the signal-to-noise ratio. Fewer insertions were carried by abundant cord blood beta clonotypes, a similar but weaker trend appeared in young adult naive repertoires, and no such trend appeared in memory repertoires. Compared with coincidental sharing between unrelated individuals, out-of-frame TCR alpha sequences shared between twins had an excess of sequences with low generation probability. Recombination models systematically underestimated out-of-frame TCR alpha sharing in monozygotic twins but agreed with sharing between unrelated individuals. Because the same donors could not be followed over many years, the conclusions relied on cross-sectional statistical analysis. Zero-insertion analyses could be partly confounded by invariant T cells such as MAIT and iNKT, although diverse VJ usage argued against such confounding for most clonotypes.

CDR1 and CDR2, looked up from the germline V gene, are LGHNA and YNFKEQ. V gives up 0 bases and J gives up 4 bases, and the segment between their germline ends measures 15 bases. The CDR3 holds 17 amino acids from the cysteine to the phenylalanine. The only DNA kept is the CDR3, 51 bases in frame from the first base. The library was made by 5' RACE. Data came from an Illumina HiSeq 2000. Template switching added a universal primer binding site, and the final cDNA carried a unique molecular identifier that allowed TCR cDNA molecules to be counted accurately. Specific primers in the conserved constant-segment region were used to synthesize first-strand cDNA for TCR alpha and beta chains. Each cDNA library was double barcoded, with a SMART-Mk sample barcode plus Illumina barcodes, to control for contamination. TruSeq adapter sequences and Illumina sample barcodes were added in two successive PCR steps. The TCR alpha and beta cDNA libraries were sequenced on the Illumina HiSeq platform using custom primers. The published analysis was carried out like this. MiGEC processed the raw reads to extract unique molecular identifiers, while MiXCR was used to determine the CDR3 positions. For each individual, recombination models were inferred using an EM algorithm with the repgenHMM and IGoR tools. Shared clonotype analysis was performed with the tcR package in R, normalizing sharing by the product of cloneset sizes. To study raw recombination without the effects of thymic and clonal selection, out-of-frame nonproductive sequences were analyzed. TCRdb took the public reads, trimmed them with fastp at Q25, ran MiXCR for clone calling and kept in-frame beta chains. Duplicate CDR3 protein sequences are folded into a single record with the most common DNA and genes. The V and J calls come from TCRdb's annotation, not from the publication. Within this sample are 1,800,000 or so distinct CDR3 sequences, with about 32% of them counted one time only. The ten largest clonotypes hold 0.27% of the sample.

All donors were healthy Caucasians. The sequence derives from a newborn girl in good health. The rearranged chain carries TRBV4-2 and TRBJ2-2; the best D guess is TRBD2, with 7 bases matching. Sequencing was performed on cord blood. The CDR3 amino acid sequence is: CASSQDSAGAGTGELFF. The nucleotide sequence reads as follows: TGTGCCAGCAGCCAAGATAGCGCGGGGGCTGGCACCGGGGAGCTGTTTTTT.